Below are 25 T cell receptor beta chains sequenced from a single sample in a study of blood T cell repertoires in COVID-19. Sequenced by immunoSEQ multiplex PCR; TCRdb stores in-frame clones only, minus some. Among roughly 60,000 clones listed, approximately 86% were seen once. Sample: peripheral blood. The receptors shown here come from a human donor with acute or convalescent COVID-19. The donor label of this sample is uncertain.

The chain uses TRBV5-1 and TRBJ2-1, with TRBD2 matching 10 bases. The CDR3 runs to 16 residues. V dropped 1 base and J dropped 5; count of bases not matched to a gene: 6. From germline, CDR1 is SGHRS and CDR2 YFSETQ. CDR3 amino acids: CASSLSRTSGHNEQFF. The CDR3 DNA reads TGCGCCAGCAGCTTGAGTCGGACTAGCGGACACAATGAGCAGTTCTTC.

V usage is TRBV7-2 and J usage is TRBJ1-4; 12 bases fit TRBD1. This CDR3 is built from 18 residues. From germline, CDR1 is SGHTA and CDR2 FQGNSA. With 2 bases clipped from V and 8 bases from J, the junction kept 12 bases outside the gene matches. CDR3 residues: CASSLYSGTGGLKEKLFF. CDR3 coding DNA: TGTGCCAGCAGCTTATACTCCGGGACAGGGGGCTTAAAAGAAAAACTGTTTTTT.

V gene TRBV5-4 combines with J gene TRBJ1-2, with D maybe TRBD1 (6 bases). This CDR3 contains 15 residues. The ends were cut back, 6 bases at V and 10 bases at J, with 25 bases in the middle. Germline values: CDR1 SGHNT, CDR2 YYREEE (reference sequence). The CDR3 nucleotides read TGTGCCAGCATTAGGGGAACCAGGGGAGCGTCTAACTACACCTTC. As protein: CASIRGTRGASNYTF.

The chain uses TRBV28 and TRBJ1-2; TRBD1 aligns across 8 bases. Germline loops: CDR1 MDHEN, CDR2 SYDVKM. V lost 7 bases to trimming and J lost 5 bases; unmatched junction nucleotides: 9. The CDR3 has 14 amino acids. CDR3 amino acids: CASKHRDRSYGYTF. CDR3 DNA sequence: TGTGCCAGCAAGCACCGGGACAGGAGTTATGGCTACACCTTC.

DNA of the CDR3: TGTGCCAGCAGCTTAGAACAGGGCACGGCCGGGGAGCTGTTTTTT. Amino acid sequence: CASSLEQGTAGELFF. This sequence joins TRBV7-6 and TRBJ2-2; D is possibly TRBD1 (6 bases). The V and J ends lost 1 base and 6 bases respectively, with 12 bases between them. This CDR3 contains 15 residues. CDR1 is SGHVS and CDR2 is FNYEAQ in the germline V gene.

CDR3 region: CASSPWTGYSPLHF. CDR3 coding DNA: TGTGCCAGCAGTCCGTGGACAGGGTATTCACCCCTCCACTTT. The chain combines TRBV28 with TRBJ1-6; 8 bases are shared with TRBD1. V lost 5 bases to trimming and J lost 8 bases; unmatched junction nucleotides: 5. The CDR3 extends over 14 amino acids. Germline V CDR1 and CDR2: MDHEN, SYDVKM.

The chain has TRBV3-1 (or the pseudogene TRBV3-2) and TRBJ2-3, with 9 bases matching TRBD2. CDR3 length: 15 amino acids. The J segment lost 1 base and the V segment lost 6 bases, leaving 5 bases of the junction unmatched. Per germline, CDR1 LGHDT and CDR2 YNNKEL (reference sequence). CDR3 coding DNA: TGTGCCAGCAGTCGGCAGCGGGGGGGCACAGATACGCAGTATTTT. Residues: CASSRQRGGTDTQYF.

The count of this clone is one. J is TRBJ1-6 and V is TRBV28, with 8 bases matching TRBD1. Germline V gene data show CDR1 as MDHEN and CDR2 as SYDVKM. The ends lost 5 bases at V and 7 bases at J; junction bases unmatched: 13. This CDR3 comprises 17 residues. The CDR3 coding sequence is TGTGCCAGCAGTCCTCCCCCGGGACAGGTAAAGAATTCACCCCTCCACTTT. Its protein product is CASSPPPGQVKNSPLHF.

The chain links TRBV6-5 to TRBJ1-2; D might be TRBD1 (5 bases). The V end was cut by 6 bases, the J end by 4 bases, with 15 bases between. This CDR3 is 14 amino acids long. Germline assignment: CDR1 MNHEY and CDR2 SVGAGI. Here the CDR3 reads CASSSDGATYGYTF. CDR3 DNA: TGTGCCAGCAGCTCCGATGGGGCCACCTATGGCTACACCTTC.

The CDR3 DNA follows: TGTGCCAGCAGTCAGACAGGTTATGCAAACACCATATATTTT. Residues: CASSQTGYANTIYF. V gene TRBV28 combines with J gene TRBJ1-3; a weak D match, TRBD1 (6 bases). Germline V gene data show CDR1 as MDHEN and CDR2 as SYDVKM. The length of the CDR3 is 14 residues. Trimming pared 5 bases from V and 6 bases from J, leaving 14 bases between.

The rearrangement links TRBV29-1 to TRBJ2-1; D perhaps matches TRBD1 (6 bases). This CDR3 region has 14 residues. Germline-derived CDR1 and CDR2 are SQVTM and ANQGSEA. Trimming left V 6 bases short and J 2 bases short, with 14 bases between. The CDR3 sequence is CSVDTGLTYNEQFF. The DNA of the CDR3 is TGCAGCGTCGATACAGGGTTGACCTACAATGAGCAGTTCTTC.

The V call is TRBV3-1 (or the pseudogene TRBV3-2), the J call TRBJ2-7; 9 positions agree with TRBD2. After removal of 4 bases from V and 2 bases from J, the junction contained 9 bases not matched to a gene. The CDR3 is 16 amino acids. The germline V gene has CDR1 LGHDT and CDR2 YNNKEL (reference sequence). The CDR3 loop is CASSRGSGRATYEQYF. Here the CDR3 DNA reads TGTGCCAGCAGCCGGGGTAGCGGGAGAGCCACCTACGAGCAGTACTTC.

The V and J genes are TRBV24-1 and TRBJ2-1; 14 nucleotides agree with TRBD2. Looked up from germline, CDR1 is KGHDR and CDR2 is SFDVKD. The CDR3 has 19 residues. Trimming at V came to 4 bases and at J to 7 bases, leaving 14 bases not matched to a gene. The CDR3 here is CATSDPPGGTSGRGNEQFF. The CDR3 nucleotides are TGTGCCACCAGTGACCCCCCGGGGGGGACTAGCGGGAGAGGTAATGAGCAGTTCTTC.

V is TRBV30 and J is TRBJ1-2; D remains unclear. Germline V CDR1 and CDR2: GTSNPN, SVGIG (reference sequence). V shed 0 bases and J shed 5 bases, with 19 bases lying between them. The CDR3 runs 16 residues. The CDR3 DNA reads as TGTGCCTGGAGTGTAACATCGTCCGTCCGGACTTATGGCTACACCTTC. It codes for CAWSVTSSVRTYGYTF.

V is TRBV4-1 and J is TRBJ2-7; TRBD2 might be the D (6 bases). The CDR3 covers 15 residues. V was clipped by 1 base and J by 2 bases, with 12 bases between them. CDR1 is MGHRA, CDR2 YSYEKL, per germline. The CDR3 sequence is CASSQGLATTYEQYF. DNA for the CDR3: TGCGCCAGCAGCCAAGGGCTAGCGACCACCTACGAGCAGTACTTC.

This chain connects TRBV24-1 to TRBJ2-3; maybe TRBD1 (5 bases). This CDR3 has 16 residues. Germline values: CDR1 KGHDR, CDR2 SFDVKD. Trimming took off 1 base at V and 9 bases at J, with 19 bases between the two ends. The CDR3 region is CATSDFVQGSWSTQYF. DNA for the CDR3: TGTGCCACCAGTGATTTTGTTCAGGGCAGTTGGTCGACGCAGTATTTT.

This chain joins TRBV3-1 (or the pseudogene TRBV3-2) and TRBJ2-5, with D hard to call. CDR3 length: 14 amino acids. The ends were cut back, 1 base at V and 1 base at J, with 7 bases in the middle. CDR1 and CDR2 (germline): LGHDT, YNNKEL (reference sequence). The CDR3 protein is CASSQGPAQETQYF. The CDR3 DNA is TGTGCCAGCAGCCAAGGGCCTGCCCAAGAGACCCAGTACTTC.

The table lists this clone with a count of one. The V gene is TRBV3-1 (or the pseudogene TRBV3-2), the J gene TRBJ2-1; D may be TRBD2 (6 bases). The germline V and J ends were trimmed by 2 bases and 7 bases, with 15 bases remaining between them. The CDR3 has 15 amino acids. Germline CDR1 is LGHDT and CDR2 is YNNKEL (reference sequence). CDR3 loop: CASSQMGLSGNEQFF. CDR3 coding DNA: TGTGCCAGCAGCCAAATGGGACTTTCAGGGAATGAGCAGTTCTTC.

V gene TRBV4-1 combines with J gene TRBJ1-4; TRBD1 agrees at 7 bases. CDR1 and CDR2 from the germline V gene are MGHRA and YSYEKL. The CDR3 has 14 residues. Trimming cost V 4 bases and J 12 bases; bases outside gene matches: 11. CDR3 bases: TGCGCCAGCAGCCCCGGGACAGATAGTCGCGAACTGTTTTTT. Its protein product is CASSPGTDSRELFF.

V usage is TRBV19 and J usage is TRBJ1-5, with TRBD1 matching over 9 bases. Germline V gene lookup returns CDR1 LNHDA and CDR2 SQIVND (reference sequence). There are 13 residues in the CDR3. With 6 bases clipped from V and 16 bases from J, the junction kept 13 bases outside the gene matches. Here the CDR3 reads CASRPTRDRVYHF. DNA for the CDR3: TGTGCCAGTAGGCCGACCCGGGACAGGGTCTATCATTTT.

The genes are TRBV11-2 and TRBJ1-1, with 10 bases lining up with TRBD1. The CDR3 length is 16 residues. Per the germline V gene, CDR1 is SGHAT and CDR2 is FQNNGV. J lost 5 bases, V lost 6 bases, and 12 bases had no gene match. The CDR3 loop is CASRETGGSLGTEAFF. The CDR3, as DNA: TGTGCCAGCAGAGAGACAGGGGGCAGTCTGGGAACTGAAGCTTTCTTT.

The V gene is TRBV15, the J gene TRBJ2-5; TRBD2 is a possible D gene (5 bases). Trimming cost V 5 bases and J 2 bases, with 15 bases left between them. CDR1 and CDR2 from the germline V gene are LNHNV and YYDKDF (reference sequence). CDR3 length equals 15 residues. The CDR3 DNA reads as TGTGCCACCAGCGGAAAAAGACTAATACAAGAGACCCAGTACTTC. Residues: CATSGKRLIQETQYF.

This chain joins TRBV25-1 and TRBJ2-2, with a possible D match to TRBD2 (6 bases). The V end lost 2 bases, the J end lost 1 base, and 17 bases lay between the germline ends. Germline CDR1 is MGHDK and CDR2 is SYGVNS. There are 18 residues in the CDR3. The DNA of the CDR3 is TGTGCCAGCAGTGAAGCCGGCGCCGGGACTCAGAACACCGGGGAGCTGTTTTTT. Amino acids: CASSEAGAGTQNTGELFF.

J is TRBJ1-3 and V is TRBV10-3; TRBD1 agrees at 8 bases. Looked up from germline, CDR1 is ENHRY and CDR2 is SYGVKD. Trimming at V came to 5 bases and at J to 8 bases, leaving 8 bases not matched to a gene. The CDR3 has 14 residues. In DNA, the CDR3 is TGTGCCATCAGTAGGACAGGGTCTGGGGACACCATATATTTT. Translation: CAISRTGSGDTIYF.

This chain joins TRBV5-1 and TRBJ1-1; D is uncertain. The CDR3 contains 12 residues. V was pared by 4 bases and J by 6 bases, with 10 bases between. In germline, CDR1 is SGHRS, CDR2 YFSETQ. The CDR3 protein is CASSLDLAEAFF. CDR3 nucleotides: TGCGCCAGCAGCCTGGATCTTGCTGAAGCTTTCTTT. The complete variable domain, with remaining parts taken from reference TRBV5-1 and TRBJ1-1, reads KAGVTQTPRYLIKTRGQQVTLSCSPISGHRSVSWYQQTPGQGLQFLFEYFSETQRNKGNFPGRFSGRQFSNSRSEMNVSTLELGDSALYLCASSLDLAEAFFGQGTRLTVV.